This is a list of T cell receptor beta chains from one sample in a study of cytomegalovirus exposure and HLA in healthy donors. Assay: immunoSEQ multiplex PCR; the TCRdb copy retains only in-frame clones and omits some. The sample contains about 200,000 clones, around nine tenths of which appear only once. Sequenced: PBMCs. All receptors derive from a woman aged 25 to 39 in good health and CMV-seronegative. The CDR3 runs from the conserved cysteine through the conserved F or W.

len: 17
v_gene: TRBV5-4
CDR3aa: CASSLLAGGPGTDTQYF

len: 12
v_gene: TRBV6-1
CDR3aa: CASSGTREKLFF

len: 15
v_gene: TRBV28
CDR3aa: CASSLSGGHQETQYF

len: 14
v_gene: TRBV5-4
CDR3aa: CASSPGSGSYEQYF

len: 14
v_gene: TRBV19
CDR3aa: CASSIFSGNYEQYF

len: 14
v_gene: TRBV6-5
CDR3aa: CASSYGQGFQPQHF

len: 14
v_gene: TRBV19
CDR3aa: CASSTDTSGNTIYF

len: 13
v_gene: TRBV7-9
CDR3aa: CASSLGTSDGYTF

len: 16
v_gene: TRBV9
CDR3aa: CASSVRASGDYNEQFF

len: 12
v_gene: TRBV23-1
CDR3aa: CATRTEQETQYF

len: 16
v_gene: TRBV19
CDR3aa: CASSSRDRVWTGELFF

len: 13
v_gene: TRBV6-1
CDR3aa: CASTDRGQSPLHF

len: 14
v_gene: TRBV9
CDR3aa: CASSVSPGNNEQFF

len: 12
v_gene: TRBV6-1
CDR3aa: CASSAGSTEAFF

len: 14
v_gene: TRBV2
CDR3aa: CASSDSSGSYEQYF

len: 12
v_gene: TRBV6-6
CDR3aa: CASSQQSTEAFF

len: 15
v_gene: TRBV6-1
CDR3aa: CASSPRTGLNTEAFF

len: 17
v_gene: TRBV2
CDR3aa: CASSEAPPMLWAGEAFF

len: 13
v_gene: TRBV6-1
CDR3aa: CASSEGTGNTIYF

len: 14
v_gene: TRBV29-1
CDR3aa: CSVDGRAPNEKLFF

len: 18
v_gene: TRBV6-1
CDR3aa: CASSEGLAGATTYNEQFF

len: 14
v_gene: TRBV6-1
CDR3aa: CASSWQGVAYEQYF

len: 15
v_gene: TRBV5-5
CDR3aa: CASSVTGTNQETQYF

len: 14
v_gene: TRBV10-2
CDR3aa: CASMKADFYNEQFF

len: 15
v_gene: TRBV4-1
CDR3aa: CASSQDNRFNQPQHF

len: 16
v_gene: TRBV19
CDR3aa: CASSIRSGRGLNEQFF

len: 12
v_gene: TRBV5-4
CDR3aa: CASSLAGNEQFF

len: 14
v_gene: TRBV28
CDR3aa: CASRTSGAYNEQFF

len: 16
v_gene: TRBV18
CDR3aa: CASSPTAGGSGETQYF

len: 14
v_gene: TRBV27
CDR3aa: CASSLYQGRHEQYF

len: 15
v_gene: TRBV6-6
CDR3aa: CASSYLSGRRNEQFF

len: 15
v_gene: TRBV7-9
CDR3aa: CASSSPTGMEETQYF

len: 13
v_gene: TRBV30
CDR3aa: CAWSPGTAYEQYF

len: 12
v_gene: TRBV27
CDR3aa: CASSSRDNEQFF

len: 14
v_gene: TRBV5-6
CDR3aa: CASSFGGGGNEQFF

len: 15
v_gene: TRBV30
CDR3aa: CAWSVPRDRVDEQYF

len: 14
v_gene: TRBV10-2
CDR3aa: CASRVTGEDYGYTF